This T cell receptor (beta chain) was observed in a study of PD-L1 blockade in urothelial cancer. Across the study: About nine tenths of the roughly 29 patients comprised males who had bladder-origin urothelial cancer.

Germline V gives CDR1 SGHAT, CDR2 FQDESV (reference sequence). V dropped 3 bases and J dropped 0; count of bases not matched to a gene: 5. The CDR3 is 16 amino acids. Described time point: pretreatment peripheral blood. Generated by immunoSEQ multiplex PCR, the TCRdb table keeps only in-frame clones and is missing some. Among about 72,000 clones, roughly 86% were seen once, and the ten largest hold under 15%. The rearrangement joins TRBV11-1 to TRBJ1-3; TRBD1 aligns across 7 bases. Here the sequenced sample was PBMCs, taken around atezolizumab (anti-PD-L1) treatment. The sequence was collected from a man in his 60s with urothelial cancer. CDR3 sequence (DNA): TGTGCCAGCAGCTTGCAAGGGGGCTTCTCTGGAAACACCATATATTTT. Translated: CASSLQGGFSGNTIYF.